One and the same sample provided the 18 T cell receptor beta chains below, sequenced in a study of T cells in Graves' hyperthyroidism and ophthalmopathy. Amplification of TCR beta CDR3 regions was performed using RNA transcripts as template. HTBI primers were used for first-round RT-PCR of the TCR CDR3. TCRdb independently ran MiXCR on the multiplex PCR reads; one entry per CDR3 protein. The sample lists approximately 400,000 distinct CDR3 sequences; 25% were seen once. Sequenced material: blood. The receptors derive from a man aged 50 or older with Graves' hyperthyroidism.

This clonotype has ten or more counts. The chain has TRBV5-1 and TRBJ2-7, with TRBD1 identical over 7 bases. The CDR3 covers 14 residues. Germline assignment: CDR1 SGHRS and CDR2 YFSETQ. Trimming cost V 0 bases and J 4 bases; bases outside gene matches: 4. CDR3 sequence (DNA): TGCGCCAGCAGCTTGGAACAGGGGATTTACGAGCAGTACTTC. It specifies CASSLEQGIYEQYF.

The J gene is TRBJ2-5, the V gene TRBV7-2; 15 bases line up with TRBD2. V dropped 4 bases and J dropped 2; count of bases not matched to a gene: 8. This CDR3 is built from 18 residues. Germline V gene data show CDR1 as SGHTA and CDR2 as FQGNSA. The CDR3 reads CASSSGLAGGVKQETQYF. CDR3 sequence (DNA): TGTGCCAGCAGCTCTGGACTAGCGGGAGGGGTGAAACAAGAGACCCAGTACTTC.

This clonotype came up a few times. This CDR3 reads CASSLRLGEQFF. The CDR3 nucleotides are TGTGCCAGCAGCTTGAGGCTGGGTGAGCAGTTCTTC. The V call is TRBV5-6, the J call TRBJ2-1; D unclear. Trimming pared 1 base from V and 9 bases from J, leaving 8 bases between. Germline assignment: CDR1 SGHDT and CDR2 YYEEEE. This CDR3 contains 12 residues.

This clonotype was detected a few times. This chain joins TRBV13 and TRBJ2-7; 8 bases agree with TRBD2. V lost 7 bases, J lost 3 bases, and 11 bases stayed unmatched. The CDR3 extends over 15 amino acids. CDR1 and CDR2 (germline): PRHDT, FYEKMQ (reference sequence). The CDR3 spells CASTLGGRWGYEQYF. CDR3 nucleotide sequence: TGTGCCAGCACCCTCGGCGGGAGGTGGGGCTACGAGCAGTACTTC.

The chain recombines TRBV4-2 with TRBJ2-3, with D tentatively TRBD2 (5 bases). Trimming left V 1 base short and J 2 bases short, with 19 bases between. CDR3 length equals 18 residues. Looked up from germline, CDR1 is LGHNA and CDR2 is YNFKEQ. DNA of the CDR3: TGTGCCAGCAGCCAAGTCGGACGGGATGTTCCCCCCACAGATACGCAGTATTTT. It yields the protein CASSQVGRDVPPTDTQYF.

This clonotype was found a few times. The chain recombines TRBV11-3 with TRBJ2-1; tentative D call: TRBD2 (6 bases). The CDR3 totals 17 residues. Germline V gives CDR1 SGHNT, CDR2 YENEEA. The V and J ends lost 1 base and 6 bases respectively, with 19 bases between them. The CDR3 reads CASSLGDTGSDGNEQFF. The CDR3 DNA sequence: TGTGCCAGCAGCTTAGGAGACACCGGGAGCGACGGCAATGAGCAGTTCTTC.

This clonotype has a handful of counts. This sequence joins TRBV5-1 and TRBJ1-1, with D tentatively TRBD1 (5 bases). V was shortened by 0 bases and J by 5 bases, with 14 bases between the two germline ends. Germline loops: CDR1 SGHRS, CDR2 YFSETQ. The CDR3 contains 15 residues. The CDR3 region is CASSLAQARGTEAFF. Written as DNA, the CDR3 is TGCGCCAGCAGCTTGGCCCAGGCCCGGGGGACTGAAGCTTTCTTT. Combining the CDR3 with reference TRBV5-1 and TRBJ1-1 gives the whole variable domain KAGVTQTPRYLIKTRGQQVTLSCSPISGHRSVSWYQQTPGQGLQFLFEYFSETQRNKGNFPGRFSGRQFSNSRSEMNVSTLELGDSALYLCASSLAQARGTEAFFGQGTRLTVV.

The chain links TRBV20-1 to TRBJ2-3; D is ambiguous. V dropped 1 base and J dropped 1 base, with 12 bases sitting between them. CDR3 size: 15 residues. Germline loops: CDR1 DFQATT, CDR2 SNEGSKA (reference sequence). CDR3 region: CSARGPRYGTDTQYF. The CDR3 DNA follows: TGCAGTGCTAGAGGGCCGAGGTATGGCACAGATACGCAGTATTTT.

This clonotype turned up a few times. J is TRBJ2-2 and V is TRBV12-3 or TRBV12-4; 9 bases are a match to TRBD1. Trimming took 7 bases from V and 3 from J; bases not matched to a gene: 6. This CDR3 has 15 residues. CDR3 in amino acids: CASTPGQGYTGELFF. Written as DNA, the CDR3 is TGTGCCAGCACCCCGGGACAGGGATACACCGGGGAGCTGTTTTTT.

J is TRBJ2-1 and V is TRBV15; D not resolved. V was pared by 0 bases and J by 8 bases, with 8 bases between. CDR3 length equals 13 residues. CDR1 and CDR2 from the germline V gene are LNHNV and YYDKDF (reference sequence). The CDR3 nucleotides read TGTGCCACCAGCAGAGATGCAGCGTATGAGCAGTTCTTC. Its protein is CATSRDAAYEQFF.

This clonotype was seen ten or more times. This CDR3 reads CASSEGGGPTDTQYF. DNA of the CDR3: TGTGCCAGCAGTGAAGGCGGCGGCCCCACAGATACGCAGTATTTT. The rearrangement uses TRBV2 and TRBJ2-3; D remains unclear. Germline CDR1 is SNHLY and CDR2 is FYNNEI. The germline V and J ends were trimmed by 1 base and 2 bases, with 10 bases remaining between them. CDR3 length equals 15 residues.

The V gene is TRBV12-3 or TRBV12-4, the J gene TRBJ1-1; D ambiguous. This CDR3 has 13 residues. Trimming took off 2 bases at V and 6 bases at J, with 10 bases between the two ends. The CDR3 sequence: CASSLMGLSEAFF. The CDR3, as DNA: TGTGCCAGCAGTTTAATGGGGTTGTCTGAAGCTTTCTTT.

This clonotype was observed a few times. The chain is built from TRBV6-1 and TRBJ1-4; no reliable D call. The ends were cut back, 5 bases at V and 3 bases at J, with 13 bases in the middle. The CDR3 spans 15 residues. The germline V gene has CDR1 MNHNS and CDR2 SASEGT. This CDR3 reads CASSPQGSPNEKLFF. The DNA of the CDR3 is TGTGCCAGCAGTCCGCAAGGGAGTCCTAATGAAAAACTGTTTTTT.

A few counts support this clonotype. A single base separates this from a much larger clone, so it may be a read error. The chain is built from TRBV11-2 and TRBJ2-1, with D possibly being TRBD1 (6 bases). The V and J ends lost 10 bases and 9 bases respectively, with 19 bases between them. Germline V gene data show CDR1 as SGHAT and CDR2 as FQNNGV. The CDR3 is 13 amino acids. CDR3 sequence: CAIKAQGDSEQFF. DNA for the CDR3: TGTGCCATCAAGGCACAGGGTGACAGTGAGCAGTTCTTC.

This clonotype was counted at least ten times. The chain carries TRBV7-8 and TRBJ2-1, with a tentative D call TRBD2 (5 bases). Trimming left V 5 bases short and J 9 bases short, with 14 bases between. Germline CDR1 is SGHVS and CDR2 is FQNEAQ. This CDR3 contains 13 residues. The CDR3 is CASSPYRGREQFF. The CDR3 coding sequence is TGTGCCAGCAGCCCGTATCGGGGTCGTGAGCAGTTCTTC.

The chain recombines TRBV13 with TRBJ2-1, with 12 bases matching TRBD2. Germline V gives CDR1 PRHDT, CDR2 FYEKMQ (reference sequence). V was pared by 5 bases and J by 4 bases, with 6 bases of the junction left unmatched. The CDR3 loop spans 16 amino acids. The CDR3 bases are TGTGCCAGCAGCGGTCTAGCGGGAGGGGCTTACAATGAGCAGTTCTTC. This sequence encodes CASSGLAGGAYNEQFF.

This clonotype came up many times. V is TRBV15 and J is TRBJ2-7, with 7 bases fitting TRBD1. The V and J ends lost 2 bases and 7 bases, in that order; junction bases with no gene match: 8. The CDR3 sequence is 14 residues long. Germline assignment: CDR1 LNHNV and CDR2 YYDKDF (reference sequence). CDR3 sequence: CATSRNRGQGEQYF. The CDR3 nucleotides read TGTGCCACCAGCAGAAACAGGGGTCAGGGGGAGCAGTACTTC.

In this sample, this clonotype turned up many times. The J gene is TRBJ1-2, the V gene TRBV11-2, with D perhaps matching TRBD1 (6 bases). Trimming took off 5 bases at V and 3 bases at J, with 19 bases between the two ends. Germline assignment: CDR1 SGHAT and CDR2 FQNNGV. The CDR3 contains 16 residues. DNA for the CDR3: TGTGCCAGCAGCAGAATTGCGACAGGACTTGACTATGGCTACACCTTC. Translation: CASSRIATGLDYGYTF. The whole variable domain, filled in from reference TRBV11-2 and TRBJ1-2, reads EAGVAQSPRYKIIEKRQSVAFWCNPISGHATLYWYQQILGQGPKLLIQFQNNGVVDDSQLPKDRFSAERLKGVDSTLKIQPAKLEDSAVYLCASSRIATGLDYGYTFGSGTRLTVV.